The rows below give T cell receptor beta chains drawn from one sample of a study of cytomegalovirus exposure and HLA in healthy donors. Data came from immunoSEQ multiplex PCR; TCRdb stores just in-frame clones and leaves some out. The sample has 80,000 to 95,000 clones; the top ten hold approximately 1.1%. The specimen sequenced was PBMCs. Receptors were obtained from a woman aged 25 to 45 in good health and CMV-seronegative. The CDR3 runs from the conserved cysteine through the conserved F or W. D genes are given only for firm matches.

TRBV5-6,TRBJ1-2,NA,CASSLEDRRMGNGYTF,TGTGCCAGCAGCTTGGAAGACAGACGGATGGGTAATGGCTACACCTTC
TRBV9,TRBJ2-7,TRBD1,CASSVTGFSYEQYF,TGTGCCAGCAGCGTGACAGGGTTTTCCTACGAGCAGTACTTC
TRBV6-5,TRBJ2-1,TRBD2,CASRPTSGSYNEQFF,TGTGCCAGCAGGCCGACTAGCGGGAGCTACAATGAGCAGTTCTTC
TRBV11-2,TRBJ2-1,TRBD1,CASSHGEDRGDWNDNEQFF,TGTGCCAGCAGCCACGGCGAGGACAGGGGGGACTGGAACGACAATGAGCAGTTCTTC
TRBV5-5,TRBJ2-2,TRBD2,CASSLVAGPPHGELFF,TGTGCCAGCAGCTTGGTAGCGGGGCCGCCCCACGGGGAGCTGTTTTTT
TRBV6-1,TRBJ1-2,TRBD1,CASSARTGGKDGYTF,TGTGCCAGCAGTGCCCGGACAGGGGGAAAGGATGGCTACACCTTC
TRBV30,TRBJ2-7,TRBD2,CAWSVRRTSGRSNPYEQYF,TGTGCCTGGAGTGTACGAAGGACTAGCGGGAGGTCCAATCCCTACGAGCAGTACTTC
TRBV14,TRBJ2-1,TRBD1,CASSRTGDNEQFF,TGTGCCAGCAGCCGAACAGGGGACAATGAGCAGTTCTTC
TRBV6-5,TRBJ2-2,NA,CAVKEGAGGELFF,TGTGCCGTCAAGGAGGGGGCGGGCGGGGAGCTGTTTTTT
TRBV28,TRBJ1-5,TRBD1,CASRGTELNQPQHF,TGTGCCAGCAGGGGGACAGAGTTAAATCAGCCCCAGCATTTT
TRBV27,TRBJ2-1,NA,CASSLWSNSDYNEQFF,TGTGCCAGCAGTTTATGGAGTAATTCGGACTACAATGAGCAGTTCTTC
TRBV9,TRBJ2-1,TRBD2,CASSVGTSGSYNEQFF,TGTGCCAGCAGCGTAGGGACTAGCGGTTCCTACAATGAGCAGTTCTTC
TRBV30,TRBJ2-1,TRBD2,CAWSLGEGFAQFF,TGTGCCTGGAGTCTCGGGGAGGGATTTGCGCAGTTCTTC
TRBV19,TRBJ1-1,NA,CASSPPWATEAFF,TGTGCCAGTAGCCCACCCTGGGCCACTGAAGCTTTCTTT
TRBV10-1,TRBJ1-1,NA,CASSESGAGTEAFF,TGCGCCAGCAGTGAGTCTGGCGCAGGGACTGAAGCTTTCTTT
TRBV29-1,TRBJ2-1,NA,CSVDGSGGTWQFF,TGCAGCGTTGATGGTTCTGGCGGGACTTGGCAGTTCTTC
TRBV7-2,TRBJ1-5,TRBD1,CASSLGDRDGNQPQHF,TGTGCCAGCAGCTTAGGCGACAGGGATGGTAATCAGCCCCAGCATTTT
TRBV6-1,TRBJ1-2,TRBD1,CASHPGDSNYGYTF,TGTGCCAGCCACCCCGGGGACAGCAACTATGGCTACACCTTC
TRBV10-3,TRBJ2-7,NA,CAVARGREYGSVPDF,TGTGCCGTCGCCAGGGGGCGGGAGTACGGCAGTGTCCCAGACTTC
TRBV5-1,TRBJ1-1,TRBD1,CASSSGQPIMNTEAFF,TGCGCCAGCAGCTCGGGACAGCCAATAATGAACACTGAAGCTTTCTTT
TRBV19,TRBJ2-1,NA,CASTSKAGYNEQFF,TGTGCCAGTACGTCCAAAGCAGGGTACAATGAGCAGTTCTTC
TRBV6-5,TRBJ2-7,TRBD1,CASTPGQGLAYEQYF,TGTGCCAGCACCCCGGGACAGGGACTCGCCTACGAGCAGTACTTC
TRBV2,TRBJ2-3,TRBD2,CASSPGTSGNTDTQYF,TGTGCCAGCAGCCCCGGGACTAGCGGAAACACAGATACGCAGTATTTT
TRBV29-1,TRBJ1-2,NA,CSVESGRLYGYTF,TGCAGCGTTGAATCCGGCAGGCTCTATGGCTACACCTTC
TRBV4-1,TRBJ2-7,TRBD2,CASSQDWTSGYAYEQYF,TGCGCCAGCAGCCAAGATTGGACTAGCGGGTATGCCTACGAGCAGTACTTC
TRBV6-5,TRBJ2-2,TRBD1,CASSSDRANTGELFF,TGTGCCAGCAGTTCGGACAGGGCGAACACCGGGGAGCTGTTTTTT
TRBV5-4,TRBJ1-1,NA,CASSHGPREMNTEAFF,TGTGCCAGCAGCCATGGGCCCAGGGAAATGAACACTGAAGCTTTCTTT
TRBV28,TRBJ2-7,TRBD2,CASSSFLVSGTYEQYF,TGTGCCAGCAGCTCATTTTTGGTTAGCGGGACCTACGAGCAGTACTTC
TRBV29-1,TRBJ2-7,TRBD1,CSAWDRGYEQYF,TGCAGCGCCTGGGACAGGGGCTACGAGCAGTACTTC
TRBV19,TRBJ1-2,NA,CASRGPGDGYTF,TGTGCCAGTAGGGGCCCAGGGGACGGCTACACCTTC
TRBV29-1,TRBJ2-1,TRBD2,CSVTQTSGDYNEQFF,TGCAGCGTTACACAGACTAGCGGGGATTACAATGAGCAGTTCTTC
TRBV6-1,TRBJ2-6,TRBD1,CASRAGGSGANVLTF,TGTGCCAGCAGGGCAGGGGGCTCTGGGGCCAACGTCCTGACTTTC
TRBV5-6,TRBJ2-7,TRBD1,CASSIRDRTYEQYF,TGTGCCAGCAGCATTCGGGACAGGACTTACGAGCAGTACTTC
TRBV6-5,TRBJ2-1,TRBD2,CASSYVSGGKDEQFF,TGTGCCAGCAGTTATGTGAGCGGGGGGAAGGATGAGCAGTTCTTC
TRBV6-1,TRBJ2-2,NA,CASSGRVPGELFF,TGTGCCAGCAGTGGCCGCGTCCCCGGGGAGCTGTTTTTT